Following are 26 T cell receptor beta chains from one sample sequenced in a study of human T cells and chemical hapten exposure (dated by TCRdb to the early 2020s). Total RNA was extracted from unfractionated whole blood that had been collected in Tempus Blood RNA tubes. The library was obtained by 5' RACE. TCRdb records Illumina MiSeq as the sequencer. TCRdb reran the public reads through fastp at Q25 and MiXCR, keeping productive beta chains. Under each unique CDR3 protein, matching rows form one entry showing the most common genes and DNA. This sample holds 110,000 or so distinct CDR3 sequences; roughly 19% were observed only once. The top ten clonotypes cover 2.8% of the sample. These receptors were taken from a human donor in good health.

A few counts support this clonotype. J is TRBJ2-2 and V is TRBV6-5; 8 positions agree with TRBD1. Trimming removed 1 base from V and 1 base from J; junction bases left unmatched: 2. The CDR3 is 16 residues long. Germline V lookup: CDR1 MNHEY, CDR2 SVGAGI. DNA for the CDR3: TGTGCCAGCAGTTACTGGACAGGGTTGAACACCGGGGAGCTGTTTTTT. This gives the protein CASSYWTGLNTGELFF.

This clonotype was seen a few times. The V call is TRBV24-1, the J call TRBJ2-3, with 8 bases matching TRBD1. The V and J ends lost 4 bases and 2 bases, in that order; junction bases with no gene match: 7. Germline CDR1 is KGHDR and CDR2 is SFDVKD. This CDR3 comprises 16 residues. As DNA, the CDR3 is TGTGCCACCAGTGACCCAGGACAGGGCCTCACAGATACGCAGTATTTT. Amino acid sequence: CATSDPGQGLTDTQYF.

There are a few counts of this clonotype. The chain couples TRBV7-9 to TRBJ2-1, with TRBD1 matching over 9 bases. CDR3 length: 19 amino acids. Per germline, CDR1 SEHNR and CDR2 FQNEAQ (reference sequence). Trimming took 4 bases from V and 3 from J; bases not matched to a gene: 16. CDR3 protein: CASSSPGTGPNAFYNEQFF. Here the CDR3 DNA reads TGTGCCAGCAGCTCTCCCGGGACAGGGCCTAACGCCTTCTACAATGAGCAGTTCTTC.

The CDR3: CASSLDGSVVRQYF. CDR3 DNA: TGCGCCAGCAGCTTGGATGGGAGTGTCGTGAGGCAGTACTTC. The rearrangement links TRBV5-1 to TRBJ2-7; a possible D gene is TRBD2 (5 bases). The germline CDR1 and CDR2 sequences are SGHRS and YFSETQ. V gave up 0 bases and J gave up 9 bases, with 16 bases separating them. The CDR3 sequence is 14 residues long.

As DNA, the CDR3 is TGTGCCAGCATGCTGGCCGGGGGCACTGAAGCTTTCTTT. Encoded protein: CASMLAGGTEAFF. The chain joins TRBV12-3 or TRBV12-4 to TRBJ1-1; possibly TRBD1 for D (5 bases). V lost 7 bases to trimming and J lost 4 bases, with 13 bases between them. CDR3 size: 13 residues.

The chain carries TRBV9 and TRBJ1-1; 8 bases line up with TRBD1. Germline assignment: CDR1 SGDLS and CDR2 YYNGEE. The length of the CDR3 is 15 residues. Trimming cost V 4 bases and J 1 base; bases outside gene matches: 6. Written as DNA, the CDR3 is TGTGCCAGCAGCCCAGGGGGCCGGGGGAACACTGAAGCTTTCTTT. Translation: CASSPGGRGNTEAFF.

This clonotype was picked up a small number of times. This rearrangement joins TRBV6-6 to TRBJ1-1; a weak D match, TRBD1 (5 bases). CDR1 is MNHNY and CDR2 is SVGAGI in the germline V gene (reference sequence). The CDR3 sequence is 14 residues long. Deletions cut 7 bases from V and 1 base from J, with 13 bases between. CDR3 nucleotide sequence: TGTGCCAGCAATTTGGGGGAATCGAACACTGAAGCTTTCTTT. It codes for CASNLGESNTEAFF.

The V and J genes are TRBV12-5 and TRBJ1-2; perhaps TRBD1 as D (6 bases). This CDR3 comprises 16 residues. V was cut by 5 bases and J by 7 bases, with 23 bases left in between. Germline-derived CDR1 and CDR2 are LGHNT and FRNRAP. The CDR3 DNA is TGTGCTAGTGGTCCCTTGGAAGGCGGAAGAGGGGGTGGCTACACCTTC. Translated, it gives CASGPLEGGRGGGYTF.

In its sample, this clonotype was seen a few times. The chain is built from TRBV4-1 and TRBJ2-7, with D maybe TRBD1 (6 bases). Looked up from germline, CDR1 is MGHRA and CDR2 is YSYEKL. Trimming cost V 4 bases and J 2 bases, with 18 bases left between them. The CDR3 spans 16 residues. The CDR3 nucleotides read TGCGCCAGCAGCCCGCCCACCGGGACACCACCCTACGAGCAGTACTTC. The encoded protein is CASSPPTGTPPYEQYF.

This clonotype has only a few counts. The chain joins TRBV3-1 to TRBJ2-1, with D perhaps TRBD1 (6 bases). Per germline, CDR1 LGHDT and CDR2 YNNKEL (reference sequence). The CDR3 is made up of 16 amino acids. V lost 4 bases, J lost 6 bases, and 19 bases lay in between. The CDR3 region is CASSLMRWGQGNEQFF. The CDR3 nucleotides are TGTGCCAGCAGCCTCATGAGGTGGGGGCAGGGCAATGAGCAGTTCTTC.

Only a few counts were recorded for this clonotype. The V gene is TRBV11-2, the J gene TRBJ2-6; TRBD1 matches 7 bases. The CDR3 is made up of 19 amino acids. V was clipped by 4 bases and J by 4 bases; unmatched bases: 16. Looked up from germline, CDR1 is SGHAT and CDR2 is FQNNGV. CDR3 nucleotides: TGTGCCAGCAGCTCCCCCGAGGGGGCCCCGATGGGAGGGGCCAACGTCCTGACTTTC. It yields the protein CASSSPEGAPMGGANVLTF.

This sequence joins TRBV20-1 and TRBJ2-1, with a tentative D call TRBD2 (6 bases). Germline CDR1 reads DFQATT; CDR2 reads SNEGSKA (reference sequence). The CDR3 is 15 amino acids. V lost 0 bases to trimming and J lost 0 bases, with 9 bases between them. The CDR3 DNA reads as TGCAGTGCTAGAGAGGGAGGAACCTCCTACAATGAGCAGTTCTTC. Protein sequence: CSAREGGTSYNEQFF.

This clonotype appeared a few times. V is TRBV18 and J is TRBJ2-5; 8 bases line up with TRBD2. Trimming took 1 base from V and 4 from J; bases not matched to a gene: 8. The germline V gene encodes CDR1 KGHSH and CDR2 LQKENI. The CDR3 contains 16 residues. The CDR3 region has the DNA TGTGCCAGCTCACCACTGTCGGGAGGGCCTAGAGAGACCCAGTACTTC. It translates to CASSPLSGGPRETQYF.

The V call is TRBV28, the J call TRBJ2-3; 7 positions agree with TRBD2. The CDR3 has 14 amino acids. Germline V gene lookup returns CDR1 MDHEN and CDR2 SYDVKM. The J segment lost 0 bases and the V segment lost 7 bases, leaving 4 bases of the junction unmatched. The CDR3: CASKAGPSTDTQYF. CDR3 bases: TGTGCCAGCAAAGCGGGGCCTAGCACAGATACGCAGTATTTT.

This clonotype was counted a few times. This chain links TRBV10-3 with TRBJ2-7, with 12 bases aligning to TRBD1. The V and J ends lost 6 bases and 2 bases, in that order; junction bases with no gene match: 5. Germline values: CDR1 ENHRY, CDR2 SYGVKD. The CDR3 sequence is 15 residues long. CDR3: CAISGTGGATYEQYF. The CDR3 bases are TGTGCCATCAGCGGGACAGGGGGCGCAACCTACGAGCAGTACTTC.

This clonotype was seen more than once but under ten times. For the CDR3, the DNA is TGCAGTGCTAGGAGGGGGCTTAGCGGGCGCGCTACTAATTCCTACAATGAGCAGTTCTTC. Its translation is CSARRGLSGRATNSYNEQFF. The chain carries TRBV20-1 and TRBJ2-1, with D tentatively TRBD1 or TRBD2 (7 bases each). Deletions cut 3 bases from V and 1 base from J, with 28 bases between. The length of the CDR3 is 20 residues. Germline assignment: CDR1 DFQATT and CDR2 SNEGSKA (reference sequence).

The chain has TRBV19 and TRBJ1-2; weak D call: TRBD1 (5 bases). The germline CDR1 and CDR2 sequences are LNHDA and SQIVND (reference sequence). The ends were cut back, 3 bases at V and 6 bases at J, with 14 bases in the middle. The CDR3 consists of 14 residues. CDR3 in DNA: TGTGCCAGTAGTATCGCGGAGGGGACTGATGGCTACACCTTC. It yields the protein CASSIAEGTDGYTF.

V gene TRBV28 combines with J gene TRBJ2-7; unclear D gene. Germline values: CDR1 MDHEN, CDR2 SYDVKM. Trimming left V 1 base short and J 3 bases short, with 7 bases between. This CDR3 spans 13 amino acids. In DNA, the CDR3 is TGTGCCAGCAGTTTATTCCTCTACTACGAGCAGTACTTC. Translated: CASSLFLYYEQYF.

The V and J genes are TRBV18 and TRBJ2-4; D is ambiguous. V was shortened by 0 bases and J by 0 bases, with 6 bases between the two germline ends. Germline assignment: CDR1 KGHSH and CDR2 LQKENI. The CDR3 is made up of 15 amino acids. The CDR3 protein is CASSPPLRAKNIQYF. CDR3 coding DNA: TGTGCCAGCTCACCACCTCTTAGAGCCAAAAACATTCAGTACTTC. Full variable domain (missing parts from reference TRBV18 and TRBJ2-4): NAGVMQNPRHLVRRRGQEARLRCSPMKGHSHVYWYRQLPEEGLKFMVYLQKENIIDESGMPKERFSAEFPKEGPSILRIQQVVRGDSAAYFCASSPPLRAKNIQYFGAGTRLSVL.

The V and J genes are TRBV3-1 and TRBJ2-1, with 7 bases fitting TRBD2. CDR3 length: 13 residues. CDR1 is LGHDT and CDR2 is YNNKEL in the germline V gene (reference sequence). Unmatched junction bases numbered 5, after V lost 4 bases and J lost 8 bases. The CDR3 protein is CASSRERDYEQFF. CDR3 DNA sequence: TGTGCCAGCAGCCGGGAGCGGGACTATGAGCAGTTCTTC.

In its sample, this clonotype was seen a few times. The V gene is TRBV7-9, the J gene TRBJ1-2, with D perhaps TRBD1 (5 bases). The V gene's germline CDR1 is SEHNR and CDR2 FQNEAQ (reference sequence). V was cut by 1 base and J by 7 bases, with 16 bases left in between. The CDR3 is 15 residues long. The CDR3 loop is CASSLVGSQQGGYTF. As DNA, the CDR3 is TGTGCCAGCAGCTTAGTCGGCAGTCAGCAGGGTGGCTACACCTTC.

V and J are TRBV5-6 and TRBJ2-7; 8 bases are shared with TRBD2. Trimming took 0 bases from V and 5 from J; bases not matched to a gene: 10. CDR3 length: 16 residues. Germline CDR1 is SGHDT and CDR2 is YYEEEE. The CDR3 DNA reads TGTGCCAGCAGCTTGGAAAGCGAGCGGGAGTTCAACGAGCAGTACTTC. Amino acids: CASSLESEREFNEQYF.

V is TRBV30 and J is TRBJ2-7; tentatively, D is TRBD1 (6 bases). Germline loops: CDR1 GTSNPN, CDR2 SVGIG (reference sequence). Between the trimmed V and J ends, which lost 3 bases and 0 bases, there was a span of 6 bases. The CDR3 is made up of 12 amino acids. CDR3 residues: CAWRDSSYEQYF. The CDR3 DNA reads TGTGCCTGGAGGGACAGCTCCTACGAGCAGTACTTC.

J is TRBJ1-1 and V is TRBV7-2; D remains unclear. The CDR3 sequence is 13 residues long. The V end was cut by 6 bases, the J end by 4 bases, with 12 bases between. Germline loops: CDR1 SGHTA, CDR2 FQGNSA. The CDR3 spells CASRASWGTEAFF. The DNA for the CDR3 is TGTGCCAGCAGGGCAAGTTGGGGCACTGAAGCTTTCTTT. The full variable domain, its missing parts supplied by reference TRBV7-2 and TRBJ1-1, is GAGVSQSPSNKVTEKGKDVELRCDPISGHTALYWYRQSLGQGLEFLIYFQGNSAPDKSGLPSDRFSAERTGGSVSTLTIQRTQQEDSAVYLCASRASWGTEAFFGQGTRLTVV.

This chain uses TRBV6-6 with TRBJ2-7, with D possibly matching TRBD1 (8 bases). Trimming removed 8 bases at V and 5 bases at J, with 19 bases between. CDR3 length: 14 residues. From germline, CDR1 is MNHNY and CDR2 SVGAGI (reference sequence). CDR3 nucleotide sequence: TGTGCCAGCCGGTCAGGGGGCGGGGGAAACGAGCAGTACTTC. Translating gives CASRSGGGGNEQYF.

The V gene is TRBV3-1, the J gene TRBJ1-1; no clear D gene. In germline, CDR1 is LGHDT, CDR2 YNNKEL (reference sequence). With 1 base removed from V and 0 bases from J, the gap between germline ends came to 9 bases. The CDR3 is 15 residues long. In nucleotides, the CDR3 is TGTGCCAGCAGCCAAGGTAACGTCATGAACACTGAAGCTTTCTTT. It translates to CASSQGNVMNTEAFF.